Presented here are 2 T cell receptor beta chains from one specimen sequenced in a study of T-cell memory formation after mild COVID-19. TCRdb processed the 5' RACE reads anew with MiXCR; each CDR3 protein has one entry. The table shows about 350,000 distinct CDR3 sequences, with roughly 13% occurring only once. The sample was PBMCs or a T cell subset sorted from them (not recorded which). The receptors were sampled from a man between 18 and 35 years old who had mild COVID-19 (a few samples of this study predate the infection). Cell type and time point are not known.

The CDR3 DNA sequence: TGTGCCAGCAGCCAAGATTGGGTCCGCGGGGAGACCCAGTACTTC. Amino acid sequence: CASSQDWVRGETQYF. The chain joins TRBV3-1 to TRBJ2-5, with D possibly being TRBD2 (5 bases). The CDR3 extends over 15 amino acids. V was cut by 0 bases and J by 5 bases, with 13 bases left in between. CDR1 is LGHDT and CDR2 is YNNKEL in the germline V gene (reference sequence).

The chain carries TRBV20-1 and TRBJ2-3; 7 bases map to TRBD2. Germline lookup yields CDR1 DFQATT and CDR2 SNEGSKA (reference sequence). Germline trimming cut 3 bases from V and 0 bases from J; bases unmatched to any gene: 3. CDR3 size: 14 residues. The CDR3 DNA sequence: TGCAGTGCTAGGCTAGCGGTTAGCACAGATACGCAGTATTTT. Residues: CSARLAVSTDTQYF.